These 18 T cell receptor beta chains came from one sample sequenced in a study of identical twins. TCRdb re-derived calls from the 5' RACE reads in MiXCR, one entry per CDR3 protein. The data contain about 390,000 distinct CDR3 sequences, approximately 10% of them singletons. Sequencing was done on a sample of naive T cells sorted from blood. These receptors originate from a woman aged 50 to 65 in good health.

This clonotype was detected many times. V usage is TRBV12-3 or TRBV12-4 and J usage is TRBJ1-1, with D unclear. The V end lost 6 bases, the J end lost 3 bases, and 14 bases lay between the germline ends. The CDR3 spans 14 residues. CDR3 sequence reads: CASSLSIVDTEAFF. The CDR3 DNA follows: TGTGCCAGCAGCCTTTCTATAGTGGACACTGAAGCTTTCTTT.

The chain is built from TRBV20-1 and TRBJ2-1; a weak D match, TRBD2 (7 bases). This CDR3 is built from 15 residues. CDR1 and CDR2 from the germline V gene are DFQATT and SNEGSKA (reference sequence). V gave up 1 base and J gave up 3 bases, with 13 bases separating them. DNA for the CDR3: TGCAGTGCTAGAGGCGGGGGCGGGATCTACAATGAGCAGTTCTTC. Amino acid sequence: CSARGGGGIYNEQFF.

The CDR3 reads CSARTAGAPYNEQFF. The CDR3 coding sequence is TGCAGTGCTAGAACGGCGGGAGCTCCCTACAATGAGCAGTTCTTC. V and J are TRBV20-1 and TRBJ2-1, with 7 positions matching TRBD2. V was clipped by 2 bases and J by 2 bases; unmatched bases: 6. The CDR3 runs 15 residues. Germline values: CDR1 DFQATT, CDR2 SNEGSKA (reference sequence).

The chain has TRBV25-1 and TRBJ2-1; tentatively, D is TRBD1 or TRBD2 (5 bases each). The V and J ends lost 7 bases and 3 bases respectively, with 19 bases between them. This CDR3 contains 16 residues. Looked up from germline, CDR1 is MGHDK and CDR2 is SYGVNS. The chain's CDR3 is CASTTGTAKYYNEQFF. In DNA, the CDR3 is TGTGCCAGCACCACCGGGACGGCGAAGTACTACAATGAGCAGTTCTTC.

The V and J genes are TRBV7-9 and TRBJ1-1; no definite D call. The germline V and J ends were trimmed by 5 bases and 6 bases, with 10 bases remaining between them. Per germline, CDR1 SEHNR and CDR2 FQNEAQ (reference sequence). The CDR3 is 12 amino acids. The DNA of the CDR3 is TGTGCCAGCAGCCCCTTTGTCGCTGAAGCTTTCTTT. Translated: CASSPFVAEAFF. The full variable domain, rest sourced from reference TRBV7-9 and TRBJ1-1, is DTGVSQNPRHKITKRGQNVTFRCDPISEHNRLYWYRQTLGQGPEFLTYFQNEAQLEKSRLLSDRFSAERPKGSFSTLEIQRTEQGDSAMYLCASSPFVAEAFFGQGTRLTVV.

This clonotype has more than one count but fewer than ten. The chain couples TRBV6-1 to TRBJ2-1, with 11 bases aligning to TRBD2. CDR1 MNHNS and CDR2 SASEGT come from the germline V gene. The V segment lost 6 bases and the J segment 7 bases; nucleotides outside the gene matches: 8. The CDR3 is made up of 15 amino acids. CDR3: CASRSLRLAGNEQFF. The CDR3 DNA is TGTGCCAGCAGATCCCTTAGACTAGCGGGGAATGAGCAGTTCTTC.

In its sample, this clonotype was seen a few times. The V call is TRBV29-1, the J call TRBJ2-4; D ambiguous. Trimming removed 4 bases from V and 3 bases from J, with 10 bases in between. CDR1 and CDR2 from the germline V gene are SQVTM and ANQGSEA. CDR3 length equals 13 residues. CDR3 in amino acids: CSVALGSKNIQYF. DNA of the CDR3: TGCAGCGTTGCTCTAGGAAGCAAAAACATTCAGTACTTC.

This clonotype was counted at least ten times. The V gene is TRBV7-6, the J gene TRBJ2-7; D is perhaps TRBD1 (6 bases). Per the germline V gene, CDR1 is SGHVS and CDR2 is FNYEAQ. The CDR3 sequence is 13 residues long. Trimming took 6 bases from V and 5 from J, leaving 14 bases between them. The CDR3 DNA reads TGTGCCAGCAGTTCCTCTGGGGGCAACGAGCAGTACGTC. This gives the protein CASSSSGGNEQYV.

V and J are TRBV10-2 and TRBJ2-5; D uncertain. The CDR3 has 15 residues. V lost 7 bases and J lost 4, with 19 bases in between. Germline lookup yields CDR1 WSHSY and CDR2 SAAADI. The CDR3, as DNA: TGCGCCAGCATAGATAGTGTGGGTGTTGGAGAGACCCAGTACTTC. Protein sequence: CASIDSVGVGETQYF.

This clonotype has more than one count but fewer than ten. This chain links TRBV12-3 or TRBV12-4 with TRBJ1-4, with a tentative D call TRBD1 (5 bases). The length of the CDR3 is 13 residues. Trimming removed 6 bases at V and 8 bases at J, with 13 bases between. The CDR3 DNA follows: TGTGCCAGCAGGTCCGGGACGGCCGAAAAACTGTTTTTT. It specifies CASRSGTAEKLFF.

This clonotype appeared many times. This chain links TRBV29-1 with TRBJ2-5, with D unclear. The ends were cut back, 7 bases at V and 4 bases at J, with 13 bases in the middle. Germline CDR1 is SQVTM and CDR2 is ANQGSEA. CDR3 length equals 12 residues. CDR3 residues: CSALVASETQYF. CDR3 sequence (DNA): TGCAGCGCCCTGGTGGCTTCAGAGACCCAGTACTTC.

Ten or more counts support this clonotype. This chain uses TRBV29-1 with TRBJ1-4; D gene unclear. The CDR3 loop spans 14 amino acids. V gave up 4 bases and J gave up 5 bases, with 14 bases separating them. Germline V gives CDR1 SQVTM, CDR2 ANQGSEA. The CDR3 protein is CSVAERASNEKLFF. The CDR3 DNA is TGCAGCGTTGCTGAGAGGGCCTCGAATGAAAAACTGTTTTTT.

Details on this clonotype: Germline and junction disagree at one end, which may indicate a read error. The chain links TRBV4-1 to TRBJ2-1; 8 nucleotides match TRBD2. This CDR3 has 16 residues. CDR1 and CDR2 from the germline V gene are MGHRA and YSYEKL. This CDR3 is CASSQDPGPGLVLGVF. CDR3 nucleotide sequence: TGCGCCAGCAGCCAAGATCCCGGCCCGGGACTAGTTTTAGGGGTCTTC.

This clonotype appeared many times. This sequence joins TRBV3-1 and TRBJ1-1; a weak D match, TRBD1 (6 bases). This CDR3 spans 14 amino acids. The germline V and J ends were trimmed by 6 bases and 1 base, with 12 bases remaining between them. CDR1 and CDR2 from the germline V gene are LGHDT and YNNKEL (reference sequence). The DNA for the CDR3 is TGTGCCAGCAGTCCGGGGACAACGAACACTGAAGCTTTCTTT. As protein: CASSPGTTNTEAFF.

This clonotype was counted ten times or more. This CDR3 reads CSANPGTSGYNEQFF. For the CDR3, the DNA is TGCAGTGCAAACCCGGGGACTAGCGGTTACAATGAGCAGTTCTTC. The chain employs TRBV20-1 and TRBJ2-1; TRBD2 agrees at 11 bases. CDR1 DFQATT and CDR2 SNEGSKA come from the germline V gene (reference sequence). The J segment lost 4 bases and the V segment lost 6 bases, leaving 8 bases of the junction unmatched. The CDR3 length is 15 residues.

This clonotype was picked up a small number of times. CDR3 bases: TGTGCCAGTACCTTAGGGGGGCTCAATGAGCAGTTCTTC. Its translation is CASTLGGLNEQFF. This sequence joins TRBV19 and TRBJ2-1; tentatively, D is TRBD1 or TRBD2 (6 bases each). The CDR3 has 13 residues. Deletions cut 7 bases from V and 6 bases from J, with 13 bases between. The germline gives CDR1 LNHDA, CDR2 SQIVND (reference sequence). The full variable domain, rest sourced from reference TRBV19 and TRBJ2-1, is DGGITQSPKYLFRKEGQNVTLSCEQNLNHDAMYWYRQDPGQGLRLIYYSQIVNDFQKGDIAEGYSVSREKKESFPLTVTSAQKNPTAFYLCASTLGGLNEQFFGPGTRLTVL.

This clonotype was found many times. This sequence joins TRBV6-5 and TRBJ1-2; TRBD1 aligns across 7 bases. The CDR3 is made up of 15 amino acids. Germline CDR1 reads MNHEY; CDR2 reads SVGAGI. Trimming cost V 6 bases and J 8 bases; bases outside gene matches: 15. CDR3: CASSKARDSQRGYTF. The CDR3 DNA sequence: TGTGCCAGCAGCAAAGCCCGGGACAGCCAAAGGGGCTACACCTTC.

This clonotype was detected a few times. The chain has TRBV5-1 and TRBJ2-2, with TRBD2 identical over 9 bases. Losses at the gene ends were 0 bases for V and 4 bases for J; bases not matched to a gene: 1. Germline V gene sequence: CDR1 SGHRS, CDR2 YFSETQ. The length of the CDR3 is 15 residues. Here the CDR3 reads CASSLASGITGELFF. In DNA, the CDR3 is TGCGCCAGCAGCTTGGCTAGCGGGATCACCGGGGAGCTGTTTTTT.